The rows below give T cell receptor beta chains drawn from one sample of a study of T cell responses to AZD1222 COVID-19 vaccine. Profiled with immunoSEQ multiplex PCR; TCRdb holds only in-frame clones, not every one. The table has just under 90,000 clones, just over 85% seen once. This specimen was peripheral blood, taken on day 0 of MenACWY control vaccination. Receptors were obtained from an adult in good health. Both conserved end residues are part of each CDR3. D genes are given only for firm matches. Clone size is shown for a subset of rows, as once, few, many or a class of expanded clone.

j_gene | d_gene | v_gene | abundance | len | CDR3nt | CDR3aa
TRBJ2-7 | NA | TRBV4-3 | NA | 17 | TGCGCCAGCAGCCAAGAATTTGACAGTTCTACTCTTTGGGAGCAGTACTTC | CASSQEFDSSTLWEQYF
TRBJ1-3 | NA | TRBV7-2 | NA | 15 | TGTGCCAGCAGCTTCCGGGGCAGCTCTGGAAACACCATATATTTT | CASSFRGSSGNTIYF
TRBJ1-1 | NA | TRBV28 | NA | 14 | TGTGCCAGCAGTCCCCGGACAGAACGCACTGAAGCTTTCTTT | CASSPRTERTEAFF
TRBJ2-1 | NA | TRBV3-1/TRBV3-2 | NA | 13 | TGTGCCAGCAGCTCCGAGAGCTACAATGAGCAGTTCTTC | CASSSESYNEQFF
TRBJ2-3 | TRBD2 | TRBV4-1 | NA | 18 | TGCGCCAGCAGCCAAGTGGCTAGCGGGGGGATTAGCACAGATACGCAGTATTTT | CASSQVASGGISTDTQYF
TRBJ2-3 | NA | TRBV10-3 | NA | 15 | TGTGCCATCAGTACCAGGGAGATGGCGGCAGATACGCAGTATTTT | CAISTREMAADTQYF
TRBJ2-7 | NA | TRBV19 | NA | 17 | TGTGCCAGCAACCAAGGGTGGAGCGGCAGGGACCCGGGGGAGCAGTACTTC | CASNQGWSGRDPGEQYF
TRBJ1-4 | TRBD1 | TRBV2 | NA | 14 | TGTGCCAGCAGTCTCGACAGGGGGAATGAAAAACTGTTTTTT | CASSLDRGNEKLFF
TRBJ2-2 | NA | TRBV19 | NA | 16 | TGTGCCAGTAGTATAGAGGGGGCGGTGGGGACCGGGGAGCTGTTTTTT | CASSIEGAVGTGELFF
TRBJ1-6 | NA | TRBV7-2 | NA | 15 | TGTGCCAGCAGCTTAAGTCCAGACCGGGATTCACCCCTCCACTTT | CASSLSPDRDSPLHF
TRBJ1-5 | NA | TRBV4-1 | many | 13 | TGCGCCAGCAGCCAAGATCCGGATCAGCCCCAGCATTTT | CASSQDPDQPQHF
TRBJ2-1 | TRBD2 | TRBV13 | few | 16 | TGTGCCAGCAGCCCCATCGGGTCTAGCGGGGGGGAAGAGCAGTTCTTC | CASSPIGSSGGEEQFF
TRBJ2-2 | TRBD2 | TRBV25-1 | NA | 14 | TGTGCCAGCAGTGAGACTAGCCCTCCCGGGGAGCTGTTTTTT | CASSETSPPGELFF
TRBJ1-6 | TRBD1 | TRBV6-2/TRBV6-3 | NA | 15 | TGTGCCAGCAGTTACCCCGGACAGGGCAATTCACCCCTCCACTTT | CASSYPGQGNSPLHF
TRBJ1-1 | TRBD1 | TRBV6-5 | NA | 14 | TGTGCCAGCAGTAGAACAGGGGCGAACACTGAAGCTTTCTTT | CASSRTGANTEAFF
TRBJ2-5 | NA | TRBV7-8 | NA | 14 | TGTGCCAGCAGCTCCCGGGCCCTAGGGGAGACCCAGTACTTC | CASSSRALGETQYF
TRBJ1-1 | NA | TRBV5-1 | NA | 11 | TGCGCCAGTTCAGGTAACACTGAAGCTTTCTTT | CASSGNTEAFF
TRBJ2-2 | NA | TRBV6-5 | NA | 14 | TGTGCCAGCAGAAACGAGCTGAACACCGGGGAGCTGTTTTTT | CASRNELNTGELFF
TRBJ1-2 | NA | TRBV5-8 | NA | 12 | TGTGCCAGCAGCTTCGAGGGCTATGGCTACACCTTC | CASSFEGYGYTF
TRBJ1-2 | NA | TRBV5-1 | NA | 15 | TGCGCCAGCAGCTGGGCACCTGGGGTGGGCTATGGCTACACCTTC | CASSWAPGVGYGYTF
TRBJ1-4 | NA | TRBV5-1 | NA | 14 | TGCGCCAGCAGCTTGGGACAGAGTAATGAAAAACTGTTTTTT | CASSLGQSNEKLFF
TRBJ1-3 | NA | TRBV5-1 | NA | 17 | TGCGCCAGCAGCTTGGTGCAGACAGGCAGCTCTGGAAACACCATATATTTT | CASSLVQTGSSGNTIYF
TRBJ1-2 | NA | TRBV6-5 | NA | 15 | TGTGCCAGCAGTTACTCGCTTGGGGGAAACTATGGCTACACCTTC | CASSYSLGGNYGYTF
TRBJ2-2 | TRBD1 | TRBV2 | NA | 14 | TGTGCCAGCAAGACAGGGACGAACACCGGGGAGCTGTTTTTT | CASKTGTNTGELFF
TRBJ2-3 | NA | TRBV7-3 | once | 12 | TGTGCCAGCAGCTTGGGCACAGATACGCAGTATTTT | CASSLGTDTQYF
TRBJ1-1 | TRBD1 | TRBV19 | NA | 16 | TGTGCCAGTAGTATATTTGGGACAGGGGGAAACACTGAAGCTTTCTTT | CASSIFGTGGNTEAFF
TRBJ1-2 | NA | TRBV5-6 | NA | 16 | TGTGCCAGCAGCTTGGGCGGATCCTCCCCTAACTATGGCTACACCTTC | CASSLGGSSPNYGYTF
TRBJ1-5 | NA | TRBV2 | NA | 15 | TGTGCCAGCAGTGAAGAGGGTTCGGGCAATCAGCCCCAGCATTTT | CASSEEGSGNQPQHF
TRBJ1-1 | NA | TRBV4-1 | NA | 13 | TGCGCCAGCAGCCAAGGGGCGGGATCGATAGCTTTCTTT | CASSQGAGSIAFF
TRBJ1-6 | NA | TRBV7-3 | NA | 15 | TGTGCCAGCAGCTTAGTAGGGGATGGTAATTCACCCCTCCACTTT | CASSLVGDGNSPLHF
TRBJ2-5 | TRBD2 | TRBV10-2 | NA | 15 | TGCGCCAGCCGCGCTAGCGGGGGGGCCGAAGAGACCCAGTACTTC | CASRASGGAEETQYF
TRBJ1-2 | NA | TRBV6-5 | NA | 13 | TGTGCCAGCAGCAGCAGGGGTTTGGGTGGCTACACCTTC | CASSSRGLGGYTF
TRBJ1-1 | TRBD1 | TRBV5-6 | NA | 13 | TGTGCCAGCAGCTCAGGGGGCTTCACTGAAGCTTTCTTT | CASSSGGFTEAFF
TRBJ1-1 | NA | TRBV5-5 | NA | 14 | TGTGCCAGCAGCCAGGCTGGAAGGAACACTGAAGCTTTCTTT | CASSQAGRNTEAFF
TRBJ2-7 | TRBD1 | TRBV19 | NA | 13 | TGTGCCAGTAGCCGTGGGGACAGCTACGAGCAGTACTTC | CASSRGDSYEQYF
TRBJ2-3 | NA | TRBV12-3/TRBV12-4 | NA | 13 | TGTGCCAGCAGTTTACATAGCGCAGATACGCAGTATTTT | CASSLHSADTQYF
TRBJ2-5 | TRBD1 | TRBV2 | once | 15 | TGTGCCAGCAGTCCGACCGGGACAGGGGCCGAGACCCAGTACTTC | CASSPTGTGAETQYF
TRBJ1-4 | NA | TRBV6-2/TRBV6-3 | NA | 16 | TGTGCCAGCAGTTCAAGCATCGTCGGAGGGAATGAAAAACTGTTTTTT | CASSSSIVGGNEKLFF
TRBJ2-7 | NA | TRBV6-5 | NA | 13 | TGTGCCAGCAGCCCCACTGGGGTTTACGAGCAGTACTTC | CASSPTGVYEQYF
TRBJ1-1 | TRBD1 | TRBV16 | once | 19 | TGTGCCAGCAGCCAATCTGGTTGGACAGGGGGCTCCGGTAACACTGAAGCTTTCTTT | CASSQSGWTGGSGNTEAFF
TRBJ1-1 | TRBD1 | TRBV5-1 | NA | 16 | TGCGCCAGCAGCCCTGGGACAGGGCGGGTACGTAATGAAGCTTTCTTT | CASSPGTGRVRNEAFF
TRBJ1-1 | NA | TRBV7-5 | NA | 15 | TGTGCCAGAAGCTTAGCTCAGGGCACGAACACTGAAGCTTTCTTT | CARSLAQGTNTEAFF
TRBJ1-4 | NA | TRBV14 | NA | 16 | TGTGCCAGCAGCCAAGGGGGTATAGGGGCTAATGAAAAACTGTTTTTT | CASSQGGIGANEKLFF
TRBJ1-1 | NA | TRBV27 | NA | 13 | TGTGCCAGCAGTTTGACAGAGAACACTGAAGCTTTCTTT | CASSLTENTEAFF
TRBJ1-1 | TRBD1 | TRBV30 | NA | 14 | TGTGCCTGGACGAGGGGGACAGGAAACACTGAAGCTTTCTTT | CAWTRGTGNTEAFF
TRBJ2-3 | NA | TRBV13 | NA | 16 | TGTGCCAGCAGCTTCCCCTCGGGTGGAGAACCAGATACGCAGTATTTT | CASSFPSGGEPDTQYF
TRBJ1-6 | TRBD1 | TRBV19 | NA | 17 | TGTGCCAGTAAGGGATTGGACAGGGCGGTAGATAATTCACCCCTCCACTTT | CASKGLDRAVDNSPLHF
TRBJ1-1 | NA | TRBV7-8 | few | 13 | TGTGCCAGCAGTCCAATTACCTCATCTGAAGCTTTCTTT | CASSPITSSEAFF
TRBJ1-2 | NA | TRBV7-2 | NA | 16 | TGTGCCAGCAGCAAAATCGAGGGGACTGAAGTTAATGGCTACACCTTC | CASSKIEGTEVNGYTF
TRBJ2-1 | NA | TRBV3-1/TRBV3-2 | NA | 13 | TGTGCCAGCAGCGGGGGGGCTTACAATGAGCAGTTCTTC | CASSGGAYNEQFF
TRBJ2-3 | TRBD2 | TRBV5-6 | NA | 16 | TGTGCCAGCAGCTACCCACTAGCGGGGGGCGGAGATACGCAGTATTTT | CASSYPLAGGGDTQYF
TRBJ1-5 | TRBD1 | TRBV12-3/TRBV12-4 | NA | 13 | TGTGCCAGCAAAGCGACAGGGGATCAGCCCCAGCATTTT | CASKATGDQPQHF
TRBJ1-5 | NA | TRBV11-2 | NA | 14 | TGTGCCAGCAGCTTACTTGGTCCTTTGCAGCCCCAGCATTTT | CASSLLGPLQPQHF